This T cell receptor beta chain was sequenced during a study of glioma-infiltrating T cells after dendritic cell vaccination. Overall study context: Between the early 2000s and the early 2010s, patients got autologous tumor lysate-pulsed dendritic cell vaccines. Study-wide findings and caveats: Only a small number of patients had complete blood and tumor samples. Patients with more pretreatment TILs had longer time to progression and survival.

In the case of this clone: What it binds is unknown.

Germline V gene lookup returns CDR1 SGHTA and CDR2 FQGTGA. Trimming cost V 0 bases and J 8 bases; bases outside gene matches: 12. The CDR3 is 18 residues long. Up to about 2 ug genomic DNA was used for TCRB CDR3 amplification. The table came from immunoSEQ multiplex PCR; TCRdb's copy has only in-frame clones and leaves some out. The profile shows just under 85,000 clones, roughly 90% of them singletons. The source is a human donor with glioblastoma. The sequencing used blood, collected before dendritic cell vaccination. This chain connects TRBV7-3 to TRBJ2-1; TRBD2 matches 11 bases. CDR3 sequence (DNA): TGTGCCAGCAGCTTAACCACTAGCGGGAGACTAATATCGCATGAGCAGTTCTTC. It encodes CASSLTTSGRLISHEQFF.